The 7 T cell receptor beta chains in this list originate from one sample, sequenced in a study of glioma-infiltrating T cells. TCR alpha and beta CDR3 regions were amplified from RNA using iRepertoire nested multiplex PCR. MiXCR, applied by TCRdb to the multiplex PCR reads, yields one record per CDR3 protein. The table shows a few hundred thousand distinct CDR3 sequences, with around 45% occurring only once. The sample taken for sequencing was glioma tissue, nonneoplastic brain tissue, or PBMCs (not recorded which). The receptors originated from a human donor with low-grade glioma or glioblastoma, undergoing nonglioma brain surgery, or in good health (not recorded which).

This rearrangement joins TRBV19 to TRBJ2-1, with 7 bases that match TRBD2. This CDR3 region has 13 residues. Unmatched junction bases numbered 3, after V lost 3 bases and J lost 7 bases. Germline V gives CDR1 LNHDA, CDR2 SQIVND (reference sequence). The CDR3 region has the DNA TGTGCCAGTAGTATCGCGGGAGCTAATGAGCAGTTCTTC. Translating it yields CASSIAGANEQFF.

This clonotype was seen more than once but under ten times. The chain recombines TRBV4-1 with TRBJ1-5, with TRBD1 matching 11 bases. CDR1 is MGHRA and CDR2 is YSYEKL in the germline V gene. This CDR3 region has 17 residues. V lost 3 bases and J lost 6; bases outside the gene matches: 10. The CDR3 sequence is CASSHTDLGTGGQPQHF. The CDR3 DNA reads TGCGCCAGCAGCCATACGGATCTCGGGACAGGGGGTCAGCCCCAGCATTTT.

This clonotype was counted at least ten times. CDR3 sequence: CASSWGNTIYF. CDR3 in DNA: TGTGCCAGCAGCTGGGGAAACACCATATATTTT. The J gene is TRBJ1-3, the V gene TRBV28; D call uncertain. The CDR3 is 11 amino acids. V was cut by 6 bases and J by 4 bases, with 4 bases left in between. CDR1 is MDHEN and CDR2 is SYDVKM in the germline V gene.

This clonotype was picked up a small number of times. The gene calls are TRBV28 and TRBJ2-7, with TRBD2 as a possible D gene (5 bases). The germline V gene encodes CDR1 MDHEN and CDR2 SYDVKM. Trimming pared 3 bases from V and 6 bases from J, leaving 9 bases between. CDR3 size: 12 residues. CDR3 DNA sequence: TGTGCCAGCAGTTTTGAGGGTGGCGAGCAGTACTTC. Amino acids: CASSFEGGEQYF. The full variable domain, in which reference TRBV28 and TRBJ2-7 provide the parts outside the CDR3, is DVKVTQSSRYLVKRTGEKVFLECVQDMDHENMFWYRQDPGLGLRLIYFSYDVKMKEKGDIPEGYSVSREKKERFSLILESASTNQTSMYLCASSFEGGEQYFGPGTRLTVT.

This chain uses TRBV28 with TRBJ2-3; D may match TRBD1 or TRBD2 (5 bases each). This CDR3 contains 14 residues. Trimming took 8 bases from V and 0 from J, leaving 12 bases between them. Germline-derived CDR1 and CDR2 are MDHEN and SYDVKM. The CDR3 DNA follows: TGTGCCAGCGCCGGGACCATCAGCACAGATACGCAGTATTTT. This gives the protein CASAGTISTDTQYF.

As regards this clonotype: This could be a read error, since a much larger clone is one nucleotide away. The rearrangement uses TRBV6-2 or TRBV6-3 and TRBJ2-1; 9 nucleotides agree with TRBD1. Germline CDR1 is MNHEY and CDR2 is SVGEGT. The CDR3 spans 16 residues. V was pared by 4 bases and J by 10 bases, with 14 bases of the junction left unmatched. This CDR3 reads CASSFNGQGRQYEQFF. The CDR3 DNA follows: TGTGCCAGCAGTTTCAACGGACAGGGGAGACAGTACGAGCAGTTCTTC.

CDR3 sequence: CASSTPRTHPLGETQYF. For the CDR3, the DNA is TGTGCCAGCAGTACCCCGCGGACACACCCGCTGGGGGAGACCCAGTACTTC. The chain is built from TRBV28 and TRBJ2-5; tentative D call: TRBD1 (5 bases). The CDR3 is 17 amino acids. The V and J ends lost 5 bases and 5 bases respectively, with 24 bases between them. Germline lookup yields CDR1 MDHEN and CDR2 SYDVKM.